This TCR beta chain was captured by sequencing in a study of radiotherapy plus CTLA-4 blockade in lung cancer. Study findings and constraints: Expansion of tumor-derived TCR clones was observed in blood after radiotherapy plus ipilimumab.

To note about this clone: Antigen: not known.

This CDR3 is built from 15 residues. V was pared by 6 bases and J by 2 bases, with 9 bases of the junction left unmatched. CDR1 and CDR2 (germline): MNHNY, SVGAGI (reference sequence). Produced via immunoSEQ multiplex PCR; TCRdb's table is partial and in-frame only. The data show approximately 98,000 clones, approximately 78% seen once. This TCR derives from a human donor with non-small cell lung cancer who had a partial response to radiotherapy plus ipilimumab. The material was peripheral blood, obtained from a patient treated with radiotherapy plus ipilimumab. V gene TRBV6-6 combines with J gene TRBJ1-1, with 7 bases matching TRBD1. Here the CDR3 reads CASRKTTGLNTEAFF. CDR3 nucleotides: TGTGCCAGCAGAAAAACGACAGGGCTCAACACTGAAGCTTTCTTT.